This TCR beta chain was sequenced in a study of blood T cell repertoires in COVID-19. About the study: Sites across the United States, Italy and Spain contributed samples from acute and convalescent COVID-19. T cells, B-cell-depleted T cells, or PBMCs provided the cDNA or gDNA that served as material.

This table comes from immunoSEQ multiplex PCR, and its TCRdb copy is limited to in-frame clones, with some not included. The data hold about 300,000 clones, with 80% to 90% observed a single time. Cohort placement rested on clinical history that participants reported themselves. This sequence was found in a man aged 30 to 39 who had recovered from COVID-19. Sequencing input: PBMCs or T cells enriched from blood (not recorded which).

The CDR3 DNA reads TGTGCCTGGAGTCGTAGCGAGGTCTACGAGCAGTACTTC. Translated: CAWSRSEVYEQYF. V and J are TRBV30 and TRBJ2-7, with D possibly being TRBD2 (5 bases). This CDR3 region has 13 residues. Germline CDR1 and CDR2: GTSNPN and SVGIG (reference sequence). V lost 2 bases to trimming and J lost 3 bases, with 11 bases between them.